Sequencing of this TCR beta chain was carried out in a study of cytomegalovirus exposure and HLA in healthy donors. Study-wide points: Later genetic work tied a missense DCLRE1C variant to beta-chain V and J trimming. Association of 15,000 to 20,000 TCR beta sequences with HLA alleles was found at 0.05 false discovery rate in a later analysis.

V gave up 1 base and J gave up 4 bases, with 12 bases separating them. Germline values: CDR1 SGHRS, CDR2 YFSETQ. The CDR3 is 14 amino acids. Amplification used 60 Vbeta primers and 13 Jbeta primers. Profiling relied on immunoSEQ multiplex PCR, and the TCRdb table lists in-frame clones only, not all of them. This table holds about 180,000 clones, 84% found once. This clone has more than one count but fewer than ten. The antigen is not known. Other nucleotide sequences in the sample specify the same CDR3. The clonotype originates from a man aged 18 to 30 in good health and CMV-seronegative. Sequencing was carried out using PBMCs. This sequence joins TRBV5-1 and TRBJ2-7; a possible D gene is TRBD1 (5 bases). For the CDR3, the DNA is TGCGCCAGCAGCTTGTCGCAGGGCCGATACGAGCAGTACTTC. Amino acids: CASSLSQGRYEQYF.